This is a list of T cell receptor beta chains from one sample in a study of T cell responses to AZD1222 COVID-19 vaccine. Clones were read by immunoSEQ multiplex PCR, and TCRdb kept only the in-frame ones, dropping some. The table lists 110,000 or so clones, roughly 91% of them singletons. The sequenced sample was peripheral blood, obtained 28 days after the second AZD1222 dose. The receptors come from an adult who received the AZD1222 COVID-19 vaccine. Both conserved end residues are part of each CDR3. D genes are given only for firm matches. Some rows mark clone size as missing; the rest say once, few, many or name a class of expanded clone.

abundance,v_gene,d_gene,j_gene,CDR3aa,CDR3nt
few,TRBV9,-,TRBJ1-1,CASSGLGQSMNTEAFF,TGTGCCAGCAGCGGCCTTGGACAGAGCATGAACACTGAAGCTTTCTTT
-,TRBV3-1/TRBV3-2,-,TRBJ1-2,CASSQDCGLSSYGYTF,TGTGCCAGCAGCCAAGATTGCGGACTAAGTAGCTATGGCTACACCTTC
-,TRBV4-1,TRBD2,TRBJ2-1,CASSQASGIYNEQFF,TGCGCCAGCAGCCAAGCGAGCGGGATCTACAATGAGCAGTTCTTC
-,TRBV18,-,TRBJ2-2,CASSPGDPQNTGELFF,TGTGCCAGCTCACCGGGCGACCCCCAGAACACCGGGGAGCTGTTTTTT
few,TRBV6-6,-,TRBJ1-5,CASSLQSSNQPQHF,TGTGCCAGCAGTTTGCAGAGTAGCAATCAGCCCCAGCATTTT
once,TRBV7-2,TRBD2,TRBJ2-1,CASSLGIAGGRNVEQFF,TGTGCCAGCAGCTTAGGGATAGCGGGGGGGCGTAATGTGGAGCAGTTCTTC
-,TRBV19,TRBD2,TRBJ2-5,CASSIGSGGAQTQYF,TGTGCCAGTAGTATAGGAAGCGGGGGGGCCCAGACCCAGTACTTC
-,TRBV15,-,TRBJ1-5,CATSRDGFGSNQPQHF,TGTGCCACCAGCAGAGACGGGTTCGGGAGCAATCAGCCCCAGCATTTT
-,TRBV4-1,-,TRBJ1-2,CASSQGHVNVYGYTF,TGCGCCAGCAGCCAAGGACATGTTAATGTGTACGGCTACACCTTC
-,TRBV28,-,TRBJ2-1,CASSFRVAKYNEQFF,TGTGCCAGCAGTTTCAGAGTAGCAAAATACAATGAGCAGTTCTTC
-,TRBV20-1,-,TRBJ1-2,CSASRQQGDGYTF,TGCAGTGCCAGTCGCCAGCAGGGAGATGGCTACACCTTC